This T cell receptor (beta chain) was obtained from a study of T cells in Graves' hyperthyroidism and ophthalmopathy. Study findings and constraints: The model forecast ophthalmopathy, anticipating it by a median about 6.5 months before onset. Among thyroid clonotypes expanded above 0.001, most also appeared in blood.

Comment on this clonotype: Its antigen is undetermined.

Ophthalmopathy patients had moderate-to-severe active disease, CAS ≥3, NOSPECS ≥4, and disease duration under 3 months. Exclusion criteria comprised uncontrolled infection, other autoimmune disease, pregnancy or lactation. Researchers amplified the TCR beta CDR3 regions from RNA transcripts. A first-round RT-PCR of the TCR CDR3 used the HTBI primer set. Via MiXCR, TCRdb re-called the multiplex PCR reads, giving one row per CDR3 protein. The profile covers around 400,000 distinct CDR3 sequences, with about 16% appearing a single time and about 20% taken by the ten largest. The CDR3 is 15 amino acids. Trimming cost V 4 bases and J 2 bases, with 11 bases left between them. Germline assignment: CDR1 SGHNT and CDR2 YENEEA.

The TCR comes from a woman aged 55-70 years with Graves' ophthalmopathy. This sequence joins TRBV11-3 and TRBJ2-2, with D unresolved. Sequenced sample: blood. The CDR3 region is CASSSEQLNTGELFF. Here the CDR3 DNA reads TGTGCCAGCAGCTCGGAACAGTTAAACACCGGGGAGCTGTTTTTT. The full variable domain, its missing parts supplied by reference TRBV11-3 and TRBJ2-2, is EAGVVQSPRYKIIEKKQPVAFWCNPISGHNTLYWYLQNLGQGPELLIRYENEEAVDDSQLPKDRFSAERLKGVDSTLKIQPAELGDSAVYLCASSSEQLNTGELFFGEGSRLTVL.